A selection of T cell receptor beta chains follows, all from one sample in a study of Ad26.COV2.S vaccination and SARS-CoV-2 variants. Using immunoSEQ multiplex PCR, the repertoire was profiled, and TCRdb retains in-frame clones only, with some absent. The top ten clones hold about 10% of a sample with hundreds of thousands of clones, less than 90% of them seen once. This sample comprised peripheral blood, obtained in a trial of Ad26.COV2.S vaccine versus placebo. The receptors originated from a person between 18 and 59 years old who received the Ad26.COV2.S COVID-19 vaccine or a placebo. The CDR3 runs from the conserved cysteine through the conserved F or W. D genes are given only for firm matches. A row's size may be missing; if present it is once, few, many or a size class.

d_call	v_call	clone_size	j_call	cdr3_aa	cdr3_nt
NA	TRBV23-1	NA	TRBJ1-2	CASSQSWGAGDYGYTF	TGCGCCAGCAGTCAATCGTGGGGGGCGGGCGACTATGGCTACACCTTC
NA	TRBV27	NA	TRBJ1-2	CASQPVGRTNYGYTF	TGTGCCAGCCAGCCCGTGGGACGGACTAACTATGGCTACACCTTC
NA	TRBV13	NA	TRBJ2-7	CASSLASSYEQYF	TGTGCCAGCAGTCTAGCGAGCTCCTACGAGCAGTACTTC
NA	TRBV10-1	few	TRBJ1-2	CASSPNRASGYTF	TGCGCCAGCAGTCCTAACAGGGCAAGTGGCTACACCTTC
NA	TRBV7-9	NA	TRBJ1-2	CASRGPWQAYGYTF	TGTGCCAGCAGGGGCCCATGGCAGGCGTATGGCTACACCTTC
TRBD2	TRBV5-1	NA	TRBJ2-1	CASSVSGGTYNEQFF	TGCGCCAGCAGTGTTAGCGGGGGGACTTACAATGAGCAGTTCTTC
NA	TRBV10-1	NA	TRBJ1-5	CASSESTRGPQHF	TGCGCCAGCAGTGAGTCGACTCGTGGGCCCCAGCATTTT
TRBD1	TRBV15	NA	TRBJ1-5	CATSSRDRDNQPQHF	TGTGCCACCAGCAGCCGGGACAGGGACAATCAGCCCCAGCATTTT
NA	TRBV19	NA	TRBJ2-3	CASSIGGLYTDTQYF	TGTGCCAGTAGTATTGGGGGGCTATACACAGATACGCAGTATTTT
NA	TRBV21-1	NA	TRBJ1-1	CASSKETTLAPKNTEAFF	TGTGCCAGCAGCAAAGAAACGACACTCGCCCCCAAGAACACTGAAGCTTTCTTT
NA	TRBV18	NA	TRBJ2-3	CASSPASSDTQYF	TGTGCCAGCTCACCAGCAAGTTCAGATACGCAGTATTTT
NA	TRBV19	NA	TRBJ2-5	CASNRRVQETQYF	TGTGCCAGTAACCGCCGGGTTCAAGAGACCCAGTACTTC
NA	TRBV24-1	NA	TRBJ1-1	CATSDPGDNTEAFF	TGTGCCACCAGTGATCCAGGGGATAACACTGAAGCTTTCTTT
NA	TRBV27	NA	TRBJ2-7	CASSFGEGNEQYF	TGTGCCAGCAGTTTTGGGGAAGGAAACGAGCAGTACTTC
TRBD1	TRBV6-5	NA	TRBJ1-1	CASSYGTGVTEAFF	TGTGCCAGCAGTTACGGGACAGGGGTCACTGAAGCTTTCTTT
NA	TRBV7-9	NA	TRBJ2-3	CASSFGAGTAQYF	TGTGCCAGCAGCTTTGGGGCGGGGACTGCGCAGTATTTT
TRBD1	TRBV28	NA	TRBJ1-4	CASSANLQGVNEKLFF	TGTGCCAGCAGCGCGAATTTACAGGGGGTGAATGAAAAACTGTTTTTT
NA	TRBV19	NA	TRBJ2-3	CASSIVNRDTQYF	TGTGCCAGTAGTATAGTTAACAGAGATACGCAGTATTTT
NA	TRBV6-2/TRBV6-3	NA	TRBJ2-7	CASSPSYEQYF	TGTGCCAGCAGTCCAAGCTACGAGCAGTACTTC
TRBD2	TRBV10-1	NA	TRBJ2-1	CASSDGSGVSSYNEQFF	TGCGCCAGCAGTGATGGTAGCGGGGTTAGCTCCTACAATGAGCAGTTCTTC
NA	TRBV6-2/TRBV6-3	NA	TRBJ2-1	CASSRSASGYNEQFF	TGTGCCAGCAGTCGATCCGCGTCCGGCTACAATGAGCAGTTCTTC
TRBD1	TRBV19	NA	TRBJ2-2	CASSPGQGVTGELFF	TGTGCCAGTAGTCCGGGACAGGGTGTCACCGGGGAGCTGTTTTTT
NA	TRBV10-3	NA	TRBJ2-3	CATRSQRGGGGTDTQYF	TGTGCCACCCGGAGCCAGCGGGGAGGGGGGGGCACAGATACGCAGTATTTT
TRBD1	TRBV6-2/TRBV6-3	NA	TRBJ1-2	CASSPGTDRGGYTF	TGTGCCAGCAGCCCCGGGACAGACCGGGGGGGCTACACCTTC
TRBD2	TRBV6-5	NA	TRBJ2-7	CASIKRGGPYEQYF	TGTGCCAGCATAAAACGGGGAGGGCCCTACGAGCAGTACTTC
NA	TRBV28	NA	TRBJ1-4	CASNGRVEKLFF	TGTGCCAGCAACGGCAGGGTAGAAAAACTGTTTTTT
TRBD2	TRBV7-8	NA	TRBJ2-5	CASSLLGTSGQETQYF	TGTGCCAGCAGCTTACTAGGGACTAGCGGACAAGAGACCCAGTACTTC
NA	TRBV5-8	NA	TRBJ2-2	CASSLVRGTGELFF	TGTGCCAGCAGCTTGGTGAGGGGAACCGGGGAGCTGTTTTTT
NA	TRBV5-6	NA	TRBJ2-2	CASSYGQINTGELFF	TGTGCCAGCAGCTACGGACAGATTAACACCGGGGAGCTGTTTTTT
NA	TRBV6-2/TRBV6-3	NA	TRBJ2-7	CASSHLTGTTYEQYF	TGTGCCAGCAGCCACTTAACAGGGACCACCTACGAGCAGTACTTC
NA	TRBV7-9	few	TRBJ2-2	CASSKAGELFF	TGTGCCAGCAGTAAGGCCGGGGAGCTGTTTTTT
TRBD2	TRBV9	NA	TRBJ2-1	CASSASGRPGNEQFF	TGTGCCAGCAGCGCTAGCGGGAGGCCAGGCAATGAGCAGTTCTTC
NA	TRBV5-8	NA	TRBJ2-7	CASSLVSIYEQYF	TGTGCCAGCAGCTTAGTTAGCATCTACGAGCAGTACTTC
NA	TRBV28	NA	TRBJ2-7	CASSSGSMVHEQYF	TGTGCCAGCAGTTCGGGATCCATGGTCCACGAGCAGTACTTC
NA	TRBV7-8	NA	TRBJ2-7	CASSLGTGTWGAEQYF	TGTGCCAGCAGCTTAGGCACCGGGACTTGGGGTGCCGAGCAGTACTTC
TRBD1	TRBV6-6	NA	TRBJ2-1	CASSYGQGVYNEQFF	TGTGCCAGCAGTTACGGGCAGGGGGTATACAATGAGCAGTTCTTC
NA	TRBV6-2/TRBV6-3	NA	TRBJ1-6	CASGQQAAPLHF	TGTGCCAGCGGCCAACAGGCGGCACCCCTCCACTTT
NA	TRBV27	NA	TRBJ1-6	CASRSFSSYNSPLHF	TGTGCCAGCAGATCCTTTAGCTCCTATAATTCACCCCTCCACTTT
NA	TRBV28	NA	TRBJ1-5	CASSSEGGSNQPQHF	TGTGCCAGCAGTTCGGAGGGGGGGAGCAATCAGCCCCAGCATTTT
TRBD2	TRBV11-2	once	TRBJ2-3	CASSLGLAGLPTDTQYF	TGTGCCAGCAGCTTAGGACTAGCGGGTCTCCCGACAGATACGCAGTATTTT
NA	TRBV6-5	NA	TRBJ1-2	CASEGTGGYTF	TGTGCCAGCGAGGGGACCGGTGGCTACACCTTC
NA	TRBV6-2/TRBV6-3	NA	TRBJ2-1	CASSYSVVQGLSSYNEQFF	TGTGCCAGCAGTTACTCGGTCGTGCAGGGATTGAGCTCCTACAATGAGCAGTTCTTC
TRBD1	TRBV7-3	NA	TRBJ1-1	CASSSWDRGPFTEAFF	TGTGCCAGCAGCTCATGGGACAGGGGGCCTTTTACTGAAGCTTTCTTT
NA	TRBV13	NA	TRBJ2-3	CASSLGRTINSDTQYF	TGTGCCAGCAGCTTAGGGAGGACTATAAATTCAGATACGCAGTATTTT
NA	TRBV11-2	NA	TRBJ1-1	CASSFPPTEFMNTEAFF	TGTGCCAGCAGCTTCCCACCCACAGAATTCATGAACACTGAAGCTTTCTTT
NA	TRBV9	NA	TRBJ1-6	CASSPPGAYGSPLHF	TGTGCCAGCAGCCCGCCGGGGGCTTACGGGTCACCCCTCCACTTT
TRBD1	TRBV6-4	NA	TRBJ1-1	CASSEGTGTEAFF	TGTGCCAGCAGTGAGGGGACAGGCACTGAAGCTTTCTTT
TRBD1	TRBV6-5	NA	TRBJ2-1	CASNPDRARYEQFF	TGTGCCAGCAACCCAGACAGGGCGAGGTATGAGCAGTTCTTC
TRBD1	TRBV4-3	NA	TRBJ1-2	CASSQDRRGPFYGYTF	TGCGCCAGCAGCCAAGATCGTAGGGGGCCCTTCTATGGCTACACCTTC
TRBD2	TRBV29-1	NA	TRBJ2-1	CSVGVWGGVEQFF	TGCAGCGTGGGAGTCTGGGGAGGGGTAGAGCAGTTCTTC
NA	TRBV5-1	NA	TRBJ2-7	CASTQTGSYEQYF	TGCGCCAGCACCCAGACAGGCTCCTACGAGCAGTACTTC
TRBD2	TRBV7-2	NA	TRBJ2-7	CASSALAGVQSGQYF	TGTGCCAGCAGCGCACTAGCGGGGGTACAGTCTGGGCAGTACTTC
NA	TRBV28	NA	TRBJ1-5	CASSSLHGRNSNQPQHF	TGTGCCAGCAGTTCCTTACACGGACGGAATAGCAATCAGCCCCAGCATTTT
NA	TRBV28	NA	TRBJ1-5	CASSPGGYIQPQHF	TGTGCCAGCAGCCCCGGGGGTTACATTCAGCCCCAGCATTTT
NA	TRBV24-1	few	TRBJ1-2	CATSGDRDLSGYTF	TGTGCCACCAGTGGGGACCGGGATTTGAGCGGCTACACCTTC
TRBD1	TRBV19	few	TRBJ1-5	CASTLRDRGQGQPQHF	TGTGCCAGTACTCTCCGGGACAGGGGGCAGGGGCAGCCCCAGCATTTT